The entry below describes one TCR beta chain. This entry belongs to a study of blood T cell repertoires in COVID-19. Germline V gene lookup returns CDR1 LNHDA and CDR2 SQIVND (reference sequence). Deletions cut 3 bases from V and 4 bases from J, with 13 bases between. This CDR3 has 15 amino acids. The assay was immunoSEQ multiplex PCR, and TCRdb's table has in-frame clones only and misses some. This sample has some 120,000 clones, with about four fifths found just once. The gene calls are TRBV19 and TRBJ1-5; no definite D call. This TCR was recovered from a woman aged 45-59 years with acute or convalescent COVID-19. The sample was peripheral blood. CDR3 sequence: CASSITAESNQPQHF. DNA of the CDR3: TGTGCCAGTAGTATTACAGCAGAATCAAATCAGCCCCAGCATTTT.